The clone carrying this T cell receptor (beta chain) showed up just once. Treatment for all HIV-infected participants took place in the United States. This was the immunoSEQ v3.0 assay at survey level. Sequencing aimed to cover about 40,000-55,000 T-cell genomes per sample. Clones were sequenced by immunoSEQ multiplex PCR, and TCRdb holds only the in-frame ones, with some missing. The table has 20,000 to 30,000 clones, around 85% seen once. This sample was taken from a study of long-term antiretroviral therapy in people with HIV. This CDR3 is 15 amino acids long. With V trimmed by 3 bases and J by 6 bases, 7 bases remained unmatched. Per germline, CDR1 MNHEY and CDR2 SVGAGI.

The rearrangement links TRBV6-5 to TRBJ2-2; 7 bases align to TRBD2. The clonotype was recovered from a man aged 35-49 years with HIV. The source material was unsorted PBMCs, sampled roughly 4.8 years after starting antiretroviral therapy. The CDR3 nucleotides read TGTGCCAGCAGTTATCTAGCGGAAGTGGCCGGGGAGCTGTTTTTT. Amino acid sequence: CASSYLAEVAGELFF.